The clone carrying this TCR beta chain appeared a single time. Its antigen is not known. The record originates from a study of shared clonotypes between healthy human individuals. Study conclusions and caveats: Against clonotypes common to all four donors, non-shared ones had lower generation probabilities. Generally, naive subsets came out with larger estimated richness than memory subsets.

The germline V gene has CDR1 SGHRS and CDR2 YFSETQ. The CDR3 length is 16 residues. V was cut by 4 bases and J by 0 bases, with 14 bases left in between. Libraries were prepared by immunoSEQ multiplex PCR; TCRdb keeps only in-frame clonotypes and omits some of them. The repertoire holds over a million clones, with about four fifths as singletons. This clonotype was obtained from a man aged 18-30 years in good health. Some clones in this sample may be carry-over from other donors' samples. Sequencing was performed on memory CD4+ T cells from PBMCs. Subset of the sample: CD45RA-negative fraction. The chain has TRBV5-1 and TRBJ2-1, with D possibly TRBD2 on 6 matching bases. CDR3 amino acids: CASSGGSVSSYNEQFF. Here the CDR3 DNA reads TGCGCCAGCAGCGGGGGGTCAGTTAGCTCCTACAATGAGCAGTTCTTC.